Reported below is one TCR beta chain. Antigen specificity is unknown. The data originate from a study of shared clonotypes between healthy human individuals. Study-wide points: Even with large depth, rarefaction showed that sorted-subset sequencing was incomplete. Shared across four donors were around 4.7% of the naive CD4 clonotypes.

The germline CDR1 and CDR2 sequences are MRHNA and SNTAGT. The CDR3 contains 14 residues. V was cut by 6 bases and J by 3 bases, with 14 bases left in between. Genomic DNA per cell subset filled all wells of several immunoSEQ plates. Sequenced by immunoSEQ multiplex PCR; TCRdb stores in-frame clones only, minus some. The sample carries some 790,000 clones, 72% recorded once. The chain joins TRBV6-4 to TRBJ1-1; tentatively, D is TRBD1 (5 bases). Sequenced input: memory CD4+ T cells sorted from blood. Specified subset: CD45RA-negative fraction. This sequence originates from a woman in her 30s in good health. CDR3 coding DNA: TGTGCCAGCAGCAGGGACGGCCGGGACACTGAAGCTTTCTTT. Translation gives CASSRDGRDTEAFF.